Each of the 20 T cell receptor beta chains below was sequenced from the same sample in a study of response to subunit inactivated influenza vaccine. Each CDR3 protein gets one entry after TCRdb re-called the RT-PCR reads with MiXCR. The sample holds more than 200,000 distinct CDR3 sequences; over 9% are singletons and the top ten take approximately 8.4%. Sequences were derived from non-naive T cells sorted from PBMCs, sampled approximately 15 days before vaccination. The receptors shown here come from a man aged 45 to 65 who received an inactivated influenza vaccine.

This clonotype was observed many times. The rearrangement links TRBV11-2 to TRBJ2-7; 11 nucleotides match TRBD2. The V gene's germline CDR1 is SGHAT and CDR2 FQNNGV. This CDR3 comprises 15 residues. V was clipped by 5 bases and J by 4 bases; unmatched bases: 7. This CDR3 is CASSPGTSGGYEQYF. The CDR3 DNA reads TGTGCCAGCAGCCCGGGGACTAGCGGAGGTTACGAGCAGTACTTC.

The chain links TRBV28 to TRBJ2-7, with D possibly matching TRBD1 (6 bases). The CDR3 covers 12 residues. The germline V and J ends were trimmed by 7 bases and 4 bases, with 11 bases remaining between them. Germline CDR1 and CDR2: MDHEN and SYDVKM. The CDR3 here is CASKTGKYEQYF. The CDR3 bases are TGTGCCAGCAAAACAGGGAAATACGAGCAGTACTTC.

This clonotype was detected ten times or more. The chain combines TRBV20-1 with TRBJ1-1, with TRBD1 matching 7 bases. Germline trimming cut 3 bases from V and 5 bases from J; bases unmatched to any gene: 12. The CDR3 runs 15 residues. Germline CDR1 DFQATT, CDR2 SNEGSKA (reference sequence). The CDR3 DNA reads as TGCAGTGCTAGGGACCTAGACAGGGCAAGGACTGAAGCTTTCTTT. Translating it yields CSARDLDRARTEAFF.

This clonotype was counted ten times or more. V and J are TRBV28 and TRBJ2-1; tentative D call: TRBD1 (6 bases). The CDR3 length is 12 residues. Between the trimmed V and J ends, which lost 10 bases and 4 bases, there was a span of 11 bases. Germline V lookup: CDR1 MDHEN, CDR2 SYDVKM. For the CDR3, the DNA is TGTGCCACCGACGACAGGTACAATGAGCAGTTCTTC. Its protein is CATDDRYNEQFF.

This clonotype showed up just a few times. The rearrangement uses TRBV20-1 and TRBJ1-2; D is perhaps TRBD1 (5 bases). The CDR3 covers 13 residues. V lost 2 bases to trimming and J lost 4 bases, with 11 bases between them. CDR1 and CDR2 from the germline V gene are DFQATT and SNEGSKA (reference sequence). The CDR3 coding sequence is TGCAGTGCTAGATCAGGGCTGGGCTATGGCTACACCTTC. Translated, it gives CSARSGLGYGYTF.

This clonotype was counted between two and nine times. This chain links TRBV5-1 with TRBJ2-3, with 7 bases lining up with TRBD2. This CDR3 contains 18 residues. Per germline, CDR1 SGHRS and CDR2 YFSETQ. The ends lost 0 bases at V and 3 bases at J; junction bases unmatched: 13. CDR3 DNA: TGCGCCAGCAGCTTGGCCCCAGCCCTAGCGGTGTGGACAGATACGCAGTATTTT. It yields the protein CASSLAPALAVWTDTQYF.

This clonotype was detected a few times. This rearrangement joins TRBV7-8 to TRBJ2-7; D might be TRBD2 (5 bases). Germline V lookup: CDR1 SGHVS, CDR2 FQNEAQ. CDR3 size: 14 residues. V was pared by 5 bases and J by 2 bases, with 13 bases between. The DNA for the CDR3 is TGTGCCAGCAGCCCAATACGGGGTACCTACGAGCAGTACTTC. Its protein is CASSPIRGTYEQYF.

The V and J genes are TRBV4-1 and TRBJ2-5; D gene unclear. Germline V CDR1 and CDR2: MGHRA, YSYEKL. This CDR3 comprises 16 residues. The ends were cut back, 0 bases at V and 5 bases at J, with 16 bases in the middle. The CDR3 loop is CASSQDPPPGRETQYF. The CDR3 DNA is TGCGCCAGCAGCCAAGACCCCCCACCAGGACGGGAGACCCAGTACTTC.

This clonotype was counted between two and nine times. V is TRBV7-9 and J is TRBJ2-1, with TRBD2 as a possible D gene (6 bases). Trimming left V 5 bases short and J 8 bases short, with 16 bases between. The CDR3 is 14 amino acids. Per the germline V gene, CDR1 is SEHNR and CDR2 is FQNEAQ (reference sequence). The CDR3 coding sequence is TGTGCCAGCAGCCCGTGGGTAGGGGAGGATGAGCAGTTCTTC. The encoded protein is CASSPWVGEDEQFF.

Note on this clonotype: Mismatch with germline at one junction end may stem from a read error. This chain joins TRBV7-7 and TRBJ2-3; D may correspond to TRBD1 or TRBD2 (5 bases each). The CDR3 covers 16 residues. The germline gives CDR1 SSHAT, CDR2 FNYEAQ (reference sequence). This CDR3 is CASSPTGTAHRVSQYF. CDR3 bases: TGTGCTAGCAGTCCAACGGGGACGGCGCATCGGGTTTCGCAGTATTTT.

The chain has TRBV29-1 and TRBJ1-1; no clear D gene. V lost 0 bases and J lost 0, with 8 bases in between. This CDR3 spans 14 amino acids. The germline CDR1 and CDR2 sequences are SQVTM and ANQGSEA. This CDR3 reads CSVEEMSMNTEAFF. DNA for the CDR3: TGCAGCGTTGAAGAGATGTCGATGAACACTGAAGCTTTCTTT.

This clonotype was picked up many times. As DNA, the CDR3 is TGTGCCACCAGCAGAGGGGGGGGGCTCACAGATACGCAGTATTTT. As protein: CATSRGGGLTDTQYF. The V and J genes are TRBV15 and TRBJ2-3, with TRBD2 as a possible D gene (7 bases). The CDR3 runs to 15 residues. Trimming cost V 1 base and J 2 bases, with 10 bases left between them. The germline V gene encodes CDR1 LNHNV and CDR2 YYDKDF (reference sequence).

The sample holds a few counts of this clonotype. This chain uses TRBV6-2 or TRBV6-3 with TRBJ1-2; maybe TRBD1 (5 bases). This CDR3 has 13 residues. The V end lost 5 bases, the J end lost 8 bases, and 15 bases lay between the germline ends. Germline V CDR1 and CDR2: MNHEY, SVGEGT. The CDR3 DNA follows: TGTGCCAGCAGTCGCGGCGCGGGGCGAGGCTACACCTTC. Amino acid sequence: CASSRGAGRGYTF.

As DNA, the CDR3 is TGTGCCAGCAGTTTTGCGACCGCGATAAAAGGTAACGAGCAGTACTTC. It codes for CASSFATAIKGNEQYF. This chain uses TRBV12-3 or TRBV12-4 with TRBJ2-7; D gene unclear. V lost 3 bases and J 5 bases, leaving 20 bases between the germline ends. The CDR3 spans 16 residues.

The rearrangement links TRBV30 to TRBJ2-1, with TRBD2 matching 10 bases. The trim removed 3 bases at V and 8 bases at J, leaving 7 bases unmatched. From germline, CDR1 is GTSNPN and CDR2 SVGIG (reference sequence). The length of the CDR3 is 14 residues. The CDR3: CAWRLAGAGYEQFF. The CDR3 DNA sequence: TGTGCCTGGAGGCTAGCGGGGGCAGGCTATGAGCAGTTCTTC. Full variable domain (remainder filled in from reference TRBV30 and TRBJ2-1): SQTIHQWPATLVQPVGSPLSLECTVEGTSNPNLYWYRQAAGRGLQLLFYSVGIGQISSEVPQNLSASRPQDRQFILSSKKLLLSDSGFYLCAWRLAGAGYEQFFGPGTRLTVL.

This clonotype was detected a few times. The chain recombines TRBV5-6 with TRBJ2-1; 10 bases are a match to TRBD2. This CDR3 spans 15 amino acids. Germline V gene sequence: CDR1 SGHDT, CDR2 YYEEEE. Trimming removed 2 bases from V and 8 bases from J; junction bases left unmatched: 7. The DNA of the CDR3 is TGTGCCAGCAGCTTCCCGGGGACTAGCGAAGATGAGCAGTTCTTC. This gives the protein CASSFPGTSEDEQFF.

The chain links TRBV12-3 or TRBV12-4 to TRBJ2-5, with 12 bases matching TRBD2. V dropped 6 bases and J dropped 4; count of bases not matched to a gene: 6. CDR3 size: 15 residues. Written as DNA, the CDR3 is TGTGCCAGCAGGACTAGCGGGGGCTTGGCAGAGACCCAGTACTTC. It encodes CASRTSGGLAETQYF.

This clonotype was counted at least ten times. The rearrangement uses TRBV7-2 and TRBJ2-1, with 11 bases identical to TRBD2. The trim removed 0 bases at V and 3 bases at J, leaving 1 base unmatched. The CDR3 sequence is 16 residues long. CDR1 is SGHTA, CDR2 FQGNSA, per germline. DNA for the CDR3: TGTGCCAGCAGCTTAGCCGGACTAGCGGGCTACAATGAGCAGTTCTTC. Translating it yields CASSLAGLAGYNEQFF.

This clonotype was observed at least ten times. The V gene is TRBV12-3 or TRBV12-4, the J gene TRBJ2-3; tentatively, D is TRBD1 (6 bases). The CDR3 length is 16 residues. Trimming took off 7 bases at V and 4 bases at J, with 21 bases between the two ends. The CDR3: CASTLRLGRGADTQYF. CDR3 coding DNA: TGTGCCAGCACCCTCCGTTTGGGCAGGGGCGCAGATACGCAGTATTTT.

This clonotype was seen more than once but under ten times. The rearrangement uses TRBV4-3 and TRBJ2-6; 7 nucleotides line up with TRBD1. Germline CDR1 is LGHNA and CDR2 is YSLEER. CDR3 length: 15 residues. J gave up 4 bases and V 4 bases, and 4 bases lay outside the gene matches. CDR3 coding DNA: TGCGCCAGCAGCCCCGGGACAGCCGGGGCCAACGTCCTGACTTTC. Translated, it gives CASSPGTAGANVLTF.